The 4 T cell receptor beta chains reported below all come from one sample, sequenced in a study of CD8 T cells in Susac syndrome. With random hexamers, reverse transcription was performed on about 0.45 to 1 ug of RNA. TCRdb itself ran the immunoSEQ multiplex PCR reads through MiXCR, one entry per CDR3 protein. The sample has more than 150,000 distinct CDR3 sequences, 90% to 97% seen once. The sequenced sample consisted of CD4+ T cells from PBMCs. These TCRs come from a human donor with Susac syndrome.

The rearrangement links TRBV9 to TRBJ2-3, with D maybe TRBD1 (6 bases). V dropped 2 bases and J dropped 1 base, with 11 bases sitting between them. The V gene's germline CDR1 is SGDLS and CDR2 YYNGEE. The CDR3 contains 15 residues. The CDR3 DNA reads as TGTGCCAGCAGCGTTCAGGCAGGGGGCACAGATACGCAGTATTTT. Translated, it gives CASSVQAGGTDTQYF.

This chain connects TRBV1 to TRBJ2-7; TRBD2, the D gene given by the table, was not confirmed from the DNA. TRBV1 is a listed pseudogene. The CDR3 runs to 11 residues. The CDR3 is CTRTSRFEQYF. In DNA, the CDR3 is TGCACCAGGACTAGTCGTTTTGAGCAGTACTTC.

This chain connects TRBV7-8 to TRBJ1-5; D is perhaps TRBD1 (6 bases). Germline loops: CDR1 SGHVS, CDR2 FQNEAQ. CDR3 length equals 16 residues. V lost 3 bases and J lost 1, with 13 bases in between. CDR3 DNA sequence: TGTGCCAGCAGCTTTGGAAACAGGGAGAGCAATCAGCCCCAGCATTTT. The encoded protein is CASSFGNRESNQPQHF. The whole variable domain, filled in from reference TRBV7-8 and TRBJ1-5, reads GAGVSQSPRYKVAKRGQDVALRCDPISGHVSLFWYQQALGQGPEFLTYFQNEAQLDKSGLPSDRFFAERPEGSVSTLKIQRTQQEDSAVYLCASSFGNRESNQPQHFGDGTRLSIL.

The rearrangement uses TRBV20-1 and TRBJ1-5; 8 nucleotides line up with TRBD1. Germline V gives CDR1 DFQATT, CDR2 SNEGSKA (reference sequence). The CDR3 has 14 residues. With V trimmed by 6 bases and J by 2 bases, 6 bases remained unmatched. The CDR3 DNA sequence: TGCAGTGCCCACCAGGGGGCTGGCAATCAGCCCCAGCATTTT. This sequence encodes CSAHQGAGNQPQHF.